This record concerns one T cell receptor (beta chain) sequence. As yet, its antigen is unknown. V was shortened by 3 bases and J by 4 bases, with 12 bases between the two germline ends. The CDR3 runs to 15 residues. CDR1 and CDR2 from the germline V gene are LGHNA and YSLEER. This sample is part of a study of cytomegalovirus exposure and HLA in healthy donors. General study findings and limits: An analysis was carried out later, and it reportedly showed fewer N-insertions in an Asian-associated ancestry cluster than the approximately 660-donor mean. Analyses of presence/absence relied on an assumption of roughly uniform sequencing depth across donors.

PCR used 60 Vbeta primers and 13 Jbeta primers. TCRdb's copy holds only in-frame clones and misses some; the assay was immunoSEQ multiplex PCR. Of 150,000 to 200,000 clones in the sample, about four fifths were seen once. The receptor comes from a man younger than 35 in good health and CMV-seronegative. This chain links TRBV4-3 with TRBJ2-2, with D maybe TRBD2 (6 bases). Sequencing was carried out using PBMCs. The CDR3 nucleotides read TGCGCCAGCAGCCACGGGAGCGGGCGCACCGGGGAGCTGTTTTTT. Its translation is CASSHGSGRTGELFF.